This TCR beta chain was profiled in a study of response to subunit inactivated influenza vaccine. Study-level results: Authors suggested seasonal influenza vaccinations each recruit few new T cells.

This clonotype was seen ten or more times. What it binds is not known. TCRdb reprocessed the RT-PCR reads via MiXCR and lists one record per CDR3 protein. The sample shows about 650,000 distinct CDR3 sequences, 14% of them seen only once. The TCR comes from a man between 45 and 60 years old who received an inactivated influenza vaccine. The sample here was PBMCs from blood, taken about 14 days before vaccination.

The CDR3 nucleotides are TGTGCCATCAGGGGTGACAGGATCTACGAGCAGTACTTC. It codes for CAIRGDRIYEQYF. The chain has TRBV10-3 and TRBJ2-7; D perhaps matches TRBD1 (6 bases). Germline loops: CDR1 ENHRY, CDR2 SYGVKD. The CDR3 is made up of 13 amino acids. Trimming cost V 6 bases and J 3 bases, with 12 bases left between them.